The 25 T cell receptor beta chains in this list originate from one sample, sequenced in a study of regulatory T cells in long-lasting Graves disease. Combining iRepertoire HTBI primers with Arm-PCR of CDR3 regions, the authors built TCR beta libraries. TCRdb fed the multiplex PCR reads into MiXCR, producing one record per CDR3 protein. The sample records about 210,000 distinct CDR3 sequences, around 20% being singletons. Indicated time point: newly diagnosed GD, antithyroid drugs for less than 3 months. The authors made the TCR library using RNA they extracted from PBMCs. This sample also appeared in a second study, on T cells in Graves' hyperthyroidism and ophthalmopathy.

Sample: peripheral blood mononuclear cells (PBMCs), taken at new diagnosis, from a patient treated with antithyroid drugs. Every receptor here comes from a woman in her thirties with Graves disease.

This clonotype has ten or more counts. CDR3 protein: CASSVGGTSGSGEQFF. The CDR3 DNA reads as TGTGCCAGCAGCGTAGGTGGGACTAGCGGGAGTGGTGAGCAGTTCTTC. J is TRBJ2-1 and V is TRBV9, with TRBD2 matching 14 bases. Germline CDR1 SGDLS, CDR2 YYNGEE. J was trimmed by 9 bases and V by 0 bases; bases with no gene match: 5. This CDR3 has 16 amino acids.

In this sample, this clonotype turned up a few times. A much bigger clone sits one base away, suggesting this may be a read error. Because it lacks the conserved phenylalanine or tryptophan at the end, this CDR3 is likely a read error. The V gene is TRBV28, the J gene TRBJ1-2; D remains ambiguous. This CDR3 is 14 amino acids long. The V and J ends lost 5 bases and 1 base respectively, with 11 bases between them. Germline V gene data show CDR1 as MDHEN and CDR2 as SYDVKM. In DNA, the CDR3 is TGTGCCAGCAGTCCGCTAACAGTTAACTATGGCTACACCCTC. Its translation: CASSPLTVNYGYTL.

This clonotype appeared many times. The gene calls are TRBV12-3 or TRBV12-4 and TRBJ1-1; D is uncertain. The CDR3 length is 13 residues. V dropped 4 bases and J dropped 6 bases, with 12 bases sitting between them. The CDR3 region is CASSWLTRAEAFF. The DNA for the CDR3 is TGTGCCAGCAGTTGGTTAACACGGGCTGAAGCTTTCTTT.

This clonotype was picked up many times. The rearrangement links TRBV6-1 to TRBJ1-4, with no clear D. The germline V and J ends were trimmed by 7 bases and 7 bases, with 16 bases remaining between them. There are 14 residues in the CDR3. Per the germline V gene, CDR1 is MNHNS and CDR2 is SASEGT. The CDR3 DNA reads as TGTGCCAGCACCCGAGGGCTCGAGGGTGAAAAACTGTTTTTT. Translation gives CASTRGLEGEKLFF.

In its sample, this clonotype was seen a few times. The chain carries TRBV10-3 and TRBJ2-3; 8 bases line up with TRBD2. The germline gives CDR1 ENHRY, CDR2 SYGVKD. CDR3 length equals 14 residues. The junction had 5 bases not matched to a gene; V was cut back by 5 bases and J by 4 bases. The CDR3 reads CAISTGGPPDTQYF. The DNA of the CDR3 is TGTGCCATCAGTACGGGGGGGCCCCCAGATACGCAGTATTTT.

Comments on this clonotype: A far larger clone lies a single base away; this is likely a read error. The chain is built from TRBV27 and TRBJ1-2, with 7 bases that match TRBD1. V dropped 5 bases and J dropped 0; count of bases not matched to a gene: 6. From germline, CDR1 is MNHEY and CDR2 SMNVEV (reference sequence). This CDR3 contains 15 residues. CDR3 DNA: TGTGCCAGCAGTGATCCTGGGACAGCTAACTATGGCTACACCTTC. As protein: CASSDPGTANYGYTF.

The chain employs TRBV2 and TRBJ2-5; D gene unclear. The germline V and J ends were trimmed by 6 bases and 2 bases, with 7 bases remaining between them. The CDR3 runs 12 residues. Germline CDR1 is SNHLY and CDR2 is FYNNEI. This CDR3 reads CASRDTQETQYF. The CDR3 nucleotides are TGTGCCAGCAGGGATACTCAAGAGACCCAGTACTTC.

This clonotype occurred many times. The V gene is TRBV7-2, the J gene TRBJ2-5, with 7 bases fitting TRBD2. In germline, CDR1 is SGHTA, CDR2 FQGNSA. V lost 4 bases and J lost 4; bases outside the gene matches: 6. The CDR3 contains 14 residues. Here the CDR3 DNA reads TGTGCCAGCAGCTCCGGGACTATTTTAGAGACCCAGTACTTC. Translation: CASSSGTILETQYF.

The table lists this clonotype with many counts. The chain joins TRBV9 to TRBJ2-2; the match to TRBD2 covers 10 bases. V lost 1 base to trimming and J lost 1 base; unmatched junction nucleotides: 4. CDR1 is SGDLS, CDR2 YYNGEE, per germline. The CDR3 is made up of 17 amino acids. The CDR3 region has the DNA TGTGCCAGCAGCGTAAAGGGGACTAGCGTGAACACCGGGGAGCTGTTTTTT. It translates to CASSVKGTSVNTGELFF.

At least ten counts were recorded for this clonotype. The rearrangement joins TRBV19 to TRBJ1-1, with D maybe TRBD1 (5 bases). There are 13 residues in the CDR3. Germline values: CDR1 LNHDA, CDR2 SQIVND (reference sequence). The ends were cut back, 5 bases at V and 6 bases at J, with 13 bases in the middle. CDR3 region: CASSFRGAAEAFF. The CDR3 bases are TGTGCCAGTAGTTTCCGGGGCGCCGCTGAAGCTTTCTTT. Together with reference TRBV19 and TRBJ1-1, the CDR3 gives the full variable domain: DGGITQSPKYLFRKEGQNVTLSCEQNLNHDAMYWYRQDPGQGLRLIYYSQIVNDFQKGDIAEGYSVSREKKESFPLTVTSAQKNPTAFYLCASSFRGAAEAFFGQGTRLTVV.

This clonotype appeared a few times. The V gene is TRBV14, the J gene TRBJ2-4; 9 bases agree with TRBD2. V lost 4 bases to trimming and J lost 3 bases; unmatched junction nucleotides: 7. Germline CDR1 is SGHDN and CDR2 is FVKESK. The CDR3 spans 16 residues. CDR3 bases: TGTGCCAGCAGCCTAGCGGGGGACGTAGGCAAAAACATTCAGTACTTC. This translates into CASSLAGDVGKNIQYF.

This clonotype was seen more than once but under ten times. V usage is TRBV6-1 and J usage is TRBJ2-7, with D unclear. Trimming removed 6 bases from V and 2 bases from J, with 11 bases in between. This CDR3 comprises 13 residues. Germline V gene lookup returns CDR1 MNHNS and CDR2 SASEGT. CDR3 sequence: CASSPTGPYEQYF. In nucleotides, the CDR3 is TGTGCCAGCAGCCCGACTGGGCCCTACGAGCAGTACTTC.

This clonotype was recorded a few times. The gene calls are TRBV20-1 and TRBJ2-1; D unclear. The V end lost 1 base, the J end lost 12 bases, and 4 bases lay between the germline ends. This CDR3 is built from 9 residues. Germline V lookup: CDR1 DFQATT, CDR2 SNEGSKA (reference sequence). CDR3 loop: CSARGRQFF. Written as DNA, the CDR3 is TGCAGTGCTAGAGGGAGGCAGTTCTTC.

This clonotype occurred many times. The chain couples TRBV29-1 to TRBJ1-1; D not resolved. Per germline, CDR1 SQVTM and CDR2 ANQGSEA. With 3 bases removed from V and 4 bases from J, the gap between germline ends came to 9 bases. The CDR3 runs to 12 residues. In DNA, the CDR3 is TGCAGCGTTGAGGACGGCCCCACTGAAGCTTTCTTT. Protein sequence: CSVEDGPTEAFF.

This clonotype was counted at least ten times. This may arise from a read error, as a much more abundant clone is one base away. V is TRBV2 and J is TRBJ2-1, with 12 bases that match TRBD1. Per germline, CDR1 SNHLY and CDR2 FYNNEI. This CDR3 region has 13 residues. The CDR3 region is CAIRDRGRNEQLF. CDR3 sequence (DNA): TGTGCCATCCGGGACAGGGGGCGAAATGAGCAGCTCTTC.

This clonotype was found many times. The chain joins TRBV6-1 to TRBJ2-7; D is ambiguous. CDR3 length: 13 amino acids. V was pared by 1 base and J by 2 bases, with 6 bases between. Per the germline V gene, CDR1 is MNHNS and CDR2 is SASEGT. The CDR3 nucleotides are TGTGCCAGCAGTGAAGTAGGGCCCTACGAGCAGTACTTC. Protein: CASSEVGPYEQYF.

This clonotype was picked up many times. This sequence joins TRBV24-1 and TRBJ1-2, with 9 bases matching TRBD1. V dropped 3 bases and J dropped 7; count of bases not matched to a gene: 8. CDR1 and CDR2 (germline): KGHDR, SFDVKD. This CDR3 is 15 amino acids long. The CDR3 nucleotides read TGTGCCACCAGTGATGGGGACAGGGTTCGGAGTGGCTACACCTTC. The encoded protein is CATSDGDRVRSGYTF.

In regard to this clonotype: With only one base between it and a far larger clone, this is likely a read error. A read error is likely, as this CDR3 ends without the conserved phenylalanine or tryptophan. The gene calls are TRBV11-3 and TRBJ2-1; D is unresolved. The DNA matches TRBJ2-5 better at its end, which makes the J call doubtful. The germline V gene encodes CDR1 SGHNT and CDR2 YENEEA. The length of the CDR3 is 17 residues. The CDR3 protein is CASSLGAPGLFQETQYC. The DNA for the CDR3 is TGTGCCAGCAGCTTAGGAGCCCCCGGGCTATTCCAAGAGACCCAGTACTGC.

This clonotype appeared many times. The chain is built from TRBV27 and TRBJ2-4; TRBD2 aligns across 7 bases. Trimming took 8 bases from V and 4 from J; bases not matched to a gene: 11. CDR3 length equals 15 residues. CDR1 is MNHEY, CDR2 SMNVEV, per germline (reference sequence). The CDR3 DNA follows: TGTGCCAGCTGGGAGGGCCCCGGTGGAAAAAACATTCAGTACTTC. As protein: CASWEGPGGKNIQYF.

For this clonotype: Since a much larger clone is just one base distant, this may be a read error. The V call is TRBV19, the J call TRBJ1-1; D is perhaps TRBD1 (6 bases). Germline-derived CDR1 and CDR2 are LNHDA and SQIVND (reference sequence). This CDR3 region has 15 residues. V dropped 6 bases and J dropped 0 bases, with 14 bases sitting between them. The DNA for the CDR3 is TGTGCCAGTAGCTCGTGGGGGCTGCTGAACACTGAAGCTTTCTTT. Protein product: CASSSWGLLNTEAFF.

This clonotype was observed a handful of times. The CDR3: CASSISTANNEQFF. DNA of the CDR3: TGTGCCAGTAGTATATCGACAGCAAACAATGAGCAGTTCTTC. The gene calls are TRBV19 and TRBJ2-1, with D possibly being TRBD1 (5 bases). Per the germline V gene, CDR1 is LNHDA and CDR2 is SQIVND (reference sequence). The V gene lost 2 bases and the J gene lost 5 bases, with 10 bases spanning the gap. This CDR3 has 14 amino acids.

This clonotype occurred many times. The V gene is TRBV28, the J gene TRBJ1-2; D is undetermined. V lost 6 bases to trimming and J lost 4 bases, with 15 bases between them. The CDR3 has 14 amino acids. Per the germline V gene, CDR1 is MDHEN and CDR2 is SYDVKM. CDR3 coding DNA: TGTGCCAGCAGGGGAATCCGCCGGGGCTATGGCTACACCTTC. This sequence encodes CASRGIRRGYGYTF.

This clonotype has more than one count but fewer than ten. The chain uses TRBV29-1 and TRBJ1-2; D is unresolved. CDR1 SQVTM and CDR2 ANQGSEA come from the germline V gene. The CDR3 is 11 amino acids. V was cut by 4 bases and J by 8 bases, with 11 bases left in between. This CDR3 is CSVAQLHGYTF. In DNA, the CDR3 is TGCAGCGTTGCCCAGCTCCACGGCTACACCTTC.

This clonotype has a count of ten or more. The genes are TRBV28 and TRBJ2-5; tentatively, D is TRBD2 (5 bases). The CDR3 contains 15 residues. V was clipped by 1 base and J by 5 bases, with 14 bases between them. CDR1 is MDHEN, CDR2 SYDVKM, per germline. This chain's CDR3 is CASSLFSTSRETQYF. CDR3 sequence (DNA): TGTGCCAGCAGTTTATTCAGCACTAGTAGGGAGACCCAGTACTTC. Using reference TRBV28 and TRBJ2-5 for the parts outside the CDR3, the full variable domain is DVKVTQSSRYLVKRTGEKVFLECVQDMDHENMFWYRQDPGLGLRLIYFSYDVKMKEKGDIPEGYSVSREKKERFSLILESASTNQTSMYLCASSLFSTSRETQYFGPGTRLLVL.

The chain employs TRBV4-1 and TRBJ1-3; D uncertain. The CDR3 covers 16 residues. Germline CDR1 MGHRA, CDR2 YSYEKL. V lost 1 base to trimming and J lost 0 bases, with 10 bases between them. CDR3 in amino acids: CASSQVGGYSGNTIYF. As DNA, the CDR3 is TGCGCCAGCAGCCAAGTAGGCGGTTACTCTGGAAACACCATATATTTT.